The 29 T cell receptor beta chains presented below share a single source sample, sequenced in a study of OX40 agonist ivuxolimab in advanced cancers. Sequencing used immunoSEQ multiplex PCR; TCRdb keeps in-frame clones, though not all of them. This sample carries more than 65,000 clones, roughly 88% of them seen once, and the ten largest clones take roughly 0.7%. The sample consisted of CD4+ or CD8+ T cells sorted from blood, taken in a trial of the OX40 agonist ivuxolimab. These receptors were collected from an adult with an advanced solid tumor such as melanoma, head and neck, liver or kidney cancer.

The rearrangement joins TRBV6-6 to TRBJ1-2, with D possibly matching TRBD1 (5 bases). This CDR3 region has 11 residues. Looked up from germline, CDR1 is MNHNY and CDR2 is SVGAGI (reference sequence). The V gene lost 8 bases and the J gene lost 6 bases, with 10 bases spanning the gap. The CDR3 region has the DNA TGTGCCAGCCGGAGGGACCATGGCTACACCTTC. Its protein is CASRRDHGYTF.

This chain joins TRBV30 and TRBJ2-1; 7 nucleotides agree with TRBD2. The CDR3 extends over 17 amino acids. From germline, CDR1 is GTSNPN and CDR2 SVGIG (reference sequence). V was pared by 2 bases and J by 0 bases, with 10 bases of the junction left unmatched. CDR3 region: CAWSPLSGRSSYNEQFF. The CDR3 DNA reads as TGTGCCTGGAGTCCCCTTAGCGGGCGTAGCTCCTACAATGAGCAGTTCTTC.

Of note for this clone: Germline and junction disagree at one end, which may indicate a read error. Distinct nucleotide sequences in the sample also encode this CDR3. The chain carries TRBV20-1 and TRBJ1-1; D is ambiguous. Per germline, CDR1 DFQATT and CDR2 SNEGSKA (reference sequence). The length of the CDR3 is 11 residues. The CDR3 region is CSASFDTEAFF. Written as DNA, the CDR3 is TGCAGTGCTAGTTTTGACACTGAAGCTTTTTTT.

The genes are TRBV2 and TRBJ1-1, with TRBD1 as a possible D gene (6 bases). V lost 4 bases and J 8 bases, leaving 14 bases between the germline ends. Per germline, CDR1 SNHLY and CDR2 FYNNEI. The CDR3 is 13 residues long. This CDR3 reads CASSGYRGTEAFF. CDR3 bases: TGTGCCAGCAGTGGTTATCGGGGGACAGAAGCTTTCTTT.

The CDR3 DNA sequence: TGCAGCGTTGAAGACGGGCAGGGACTCTATGGCTACACCTTC. This gives the protein CSVEDGQGLYGYTF. The chain is built from TRBV29-1 and TRBJ1-2; TRBD1 might be the D (5 bases). Trimming took off 0 bases at V and 4 bases at J, with 12 bases between the two ends. The CDR3 runs to 14 residues. The germline CDR1 and CDR2 sequences are SQVTM and ANQGSEA. Together with reference TRBV29-1 and TRBJ1-2, the CDR3 gives the full variable domain: SAVISQKPSRDICQRGTSLTIQCQVDSQVTMMFWYRQQPGQSLTLIATANQGSEATYESGFVIDKFPISRPNLTFSTLTVSNMSPEDSSIYLCSVEDGQGLYGYTFGSGTRLTVV.

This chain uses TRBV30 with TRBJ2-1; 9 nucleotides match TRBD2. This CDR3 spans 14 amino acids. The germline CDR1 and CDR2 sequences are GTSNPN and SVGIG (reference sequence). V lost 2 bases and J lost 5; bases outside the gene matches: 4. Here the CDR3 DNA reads TGTGCCTGGAGTCGGCTAGCGGGGAACAATGAGCAGTTCTTC. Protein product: CAWSRLAGNNEQFF.

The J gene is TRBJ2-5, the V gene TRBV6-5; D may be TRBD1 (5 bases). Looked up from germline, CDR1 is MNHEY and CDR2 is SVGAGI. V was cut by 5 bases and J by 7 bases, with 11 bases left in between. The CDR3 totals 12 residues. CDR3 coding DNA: TGTGCCAGCAGTCCCAGCCAGGGGACCCAGTACTTC. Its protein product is CASSPSQGTQYF.

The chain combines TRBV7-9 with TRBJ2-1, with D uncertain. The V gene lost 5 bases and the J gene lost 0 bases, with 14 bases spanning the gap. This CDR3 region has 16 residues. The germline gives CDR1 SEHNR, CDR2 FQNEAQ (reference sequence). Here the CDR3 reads CASSPLRSSSYNEQFF. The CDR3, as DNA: TGTGCCAGCAGCCCCCTACGAAGTAGCTCCTACAATGAGCAGTTCTTC.

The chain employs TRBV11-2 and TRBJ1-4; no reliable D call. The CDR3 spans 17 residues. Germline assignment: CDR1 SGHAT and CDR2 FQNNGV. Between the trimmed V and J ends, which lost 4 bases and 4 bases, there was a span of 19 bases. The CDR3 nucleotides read TGTGCCAGCAGCTCATCCTCGCGACGCGGCCATAATGAAAAACTGTTTTTT. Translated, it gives CASSSSSRRGHNEKLFF. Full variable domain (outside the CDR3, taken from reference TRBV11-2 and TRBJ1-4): EAGVAQSPRYKIIEKRQSVAFWCNPISGHATLYWYQQILGQGPKLLIQFQNNGVVDDSQLPKDRFSAERLKGVDSTLKIQPAKLEDSAVYLCASSSSSRRGHNEKLFFGSGTQLSVL.

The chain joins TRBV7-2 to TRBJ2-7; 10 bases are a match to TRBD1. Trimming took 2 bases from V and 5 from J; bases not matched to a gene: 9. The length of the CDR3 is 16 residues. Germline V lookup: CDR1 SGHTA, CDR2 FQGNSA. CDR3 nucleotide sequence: TGTGCCAGCAGCTTAACCCGGGACAGGGGATCCCACGAGCAGTACTTC. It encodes CASSLTRDRGSHEQYF.

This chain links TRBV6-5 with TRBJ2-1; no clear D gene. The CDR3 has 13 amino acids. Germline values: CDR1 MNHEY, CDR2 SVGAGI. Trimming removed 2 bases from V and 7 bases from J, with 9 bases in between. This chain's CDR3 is CASSYGRPNEQFF. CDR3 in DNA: TGTGCCAGCAGTTACGGTAGACCGAATGAGCAGTTCTTC.

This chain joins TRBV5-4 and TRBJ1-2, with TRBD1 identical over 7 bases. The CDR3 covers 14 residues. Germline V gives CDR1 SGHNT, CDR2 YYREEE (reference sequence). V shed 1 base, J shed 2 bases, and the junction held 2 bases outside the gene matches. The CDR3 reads CASSLSGGNYGYTF. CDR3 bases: TGTGCCAGCAGCTTGTCAGGGGGGAACTATGGCTACACCTTC.

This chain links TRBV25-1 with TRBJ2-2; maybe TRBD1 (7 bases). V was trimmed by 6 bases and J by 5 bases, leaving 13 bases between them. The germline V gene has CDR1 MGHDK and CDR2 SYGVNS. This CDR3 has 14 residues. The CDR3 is CASRVQGTTGELFF. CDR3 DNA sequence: TGTGCCAGCAGGGTACAGGGGACTACCGGGGAGCTGTTTTTT.

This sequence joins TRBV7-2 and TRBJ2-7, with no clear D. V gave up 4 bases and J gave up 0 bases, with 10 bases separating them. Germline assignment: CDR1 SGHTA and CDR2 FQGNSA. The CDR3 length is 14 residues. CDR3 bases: TGTGCCAGCAGCTCAGTTGCAGGCTCCTACGAGCAGTACTTC. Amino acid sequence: CASSSVAGSYEQYF.

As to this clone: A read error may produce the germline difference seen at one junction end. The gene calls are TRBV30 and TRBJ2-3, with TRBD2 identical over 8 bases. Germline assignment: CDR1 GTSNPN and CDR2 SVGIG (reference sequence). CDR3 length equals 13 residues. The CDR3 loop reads CAWSVRLAGLVDF. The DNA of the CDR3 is TGTGCCTGGAGTGTACGGCTAGCGGGCCTCGTGGATTTT. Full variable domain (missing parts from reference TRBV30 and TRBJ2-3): SQTIHQWPATLVQPVGSPLSLECTVEGTSNPNLYWYRQAAGRGLQLLFYSVGIGQISSEVPQNLSASRPQDRQFILSSKKLLLSDSGFYLCAWSVRLAGLVDFGPGTRLTVL.

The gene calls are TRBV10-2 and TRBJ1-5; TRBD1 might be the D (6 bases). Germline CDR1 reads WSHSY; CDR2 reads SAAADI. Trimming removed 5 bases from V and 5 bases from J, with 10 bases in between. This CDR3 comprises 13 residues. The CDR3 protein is CASSNPGDQPQHF. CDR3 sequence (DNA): TGCGCCAGCAGTAACCCAGGGGATCAGCCCCAGCATTTT.

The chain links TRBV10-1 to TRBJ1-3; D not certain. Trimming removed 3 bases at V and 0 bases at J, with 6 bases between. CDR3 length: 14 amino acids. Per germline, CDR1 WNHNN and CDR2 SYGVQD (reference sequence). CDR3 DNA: TGCGCCAGCAGTGACAGCGACTCTGGAAACACCATATATTTT. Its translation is CASSDSDSGNTIYF.

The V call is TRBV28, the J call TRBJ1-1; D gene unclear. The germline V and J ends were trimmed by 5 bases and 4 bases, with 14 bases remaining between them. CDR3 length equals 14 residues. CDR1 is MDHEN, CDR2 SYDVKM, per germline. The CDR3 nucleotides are TGTGCCAGCAGTATGCTGCGGAAGGGCACTGAAGCTTTCTTT. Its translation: CASSMLRKGTEAFF.

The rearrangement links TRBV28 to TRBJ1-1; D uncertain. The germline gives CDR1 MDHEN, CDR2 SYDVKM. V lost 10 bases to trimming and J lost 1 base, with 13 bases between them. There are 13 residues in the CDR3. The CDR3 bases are TGTGCCACCACGGACGGATGGAACACTGAAGCTTTCTTT. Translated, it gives CATTDGWNTEAFF.

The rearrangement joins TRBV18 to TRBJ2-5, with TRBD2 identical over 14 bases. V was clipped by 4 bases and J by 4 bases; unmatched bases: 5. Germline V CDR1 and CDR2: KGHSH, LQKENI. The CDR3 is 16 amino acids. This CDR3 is CASSLGTSGSGETQYF. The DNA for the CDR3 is TGTGCCAGCTCACTCGGGACTAGCGGGAGTGGAGAGACCCAGTACTTC.

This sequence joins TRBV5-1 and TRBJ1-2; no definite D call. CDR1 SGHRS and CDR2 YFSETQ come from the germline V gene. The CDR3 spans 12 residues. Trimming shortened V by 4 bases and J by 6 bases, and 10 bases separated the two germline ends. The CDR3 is CASSARPDGYTF. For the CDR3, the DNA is TGCGCCAGCAGCGCCCGGCCGGATGGCTACACCTTC. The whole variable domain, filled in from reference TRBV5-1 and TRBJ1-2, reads KAGVTQTPRYLIKTRGQQVTLSCSPISGHRSVSWYQQTPGQGLQFLFEYFSETQRNKGNFPGRFSGRQFSNSRSEMNVSTLELGDSALYLCASSARPDGYTFGSGTRLTVV.

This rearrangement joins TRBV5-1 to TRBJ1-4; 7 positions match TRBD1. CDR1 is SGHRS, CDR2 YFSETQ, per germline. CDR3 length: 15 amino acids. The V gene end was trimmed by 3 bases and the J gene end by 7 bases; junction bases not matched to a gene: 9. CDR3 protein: CASSWLGGGIEKLFF. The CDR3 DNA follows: TGCGCCAGCAGCTGGTTAGGGGGCGGAATTGAAAAACTGTTTTTT.

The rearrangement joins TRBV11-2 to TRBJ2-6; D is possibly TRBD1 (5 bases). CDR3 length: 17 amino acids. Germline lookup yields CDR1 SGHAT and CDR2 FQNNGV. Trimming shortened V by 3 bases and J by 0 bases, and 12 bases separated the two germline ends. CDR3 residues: CASSFLSGNSGANVLTF. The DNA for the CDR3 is TGTGCCAGCAGCTTTTTATCAGGGAACTCTGGGGCCAACGTCCTGACTTTC.

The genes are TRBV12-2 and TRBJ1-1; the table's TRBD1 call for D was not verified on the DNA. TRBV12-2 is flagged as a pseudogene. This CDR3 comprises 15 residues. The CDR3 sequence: CASSPVVGANTEAFF. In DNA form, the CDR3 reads TGTGCCAGCAGCCCCGTGGTGGGGGCGAACACTGAAGCTTTCTTT.

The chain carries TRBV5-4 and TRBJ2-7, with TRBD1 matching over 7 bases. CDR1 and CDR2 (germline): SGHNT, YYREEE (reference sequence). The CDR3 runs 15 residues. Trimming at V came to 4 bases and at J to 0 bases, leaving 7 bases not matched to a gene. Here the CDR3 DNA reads TGTGCCAGCAGCCCCGACAGGGTCCTCTCCTACGAGCAGTACTTC. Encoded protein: CASSPDRVLSYEQYF.

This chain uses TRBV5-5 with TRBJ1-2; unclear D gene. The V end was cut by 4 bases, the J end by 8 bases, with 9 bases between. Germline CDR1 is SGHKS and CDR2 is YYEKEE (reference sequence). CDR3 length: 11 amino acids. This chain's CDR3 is CASSGPLGYTF. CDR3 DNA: TGTGCCAGCAGCGGGCCCCTCGGCTACACCTTC.

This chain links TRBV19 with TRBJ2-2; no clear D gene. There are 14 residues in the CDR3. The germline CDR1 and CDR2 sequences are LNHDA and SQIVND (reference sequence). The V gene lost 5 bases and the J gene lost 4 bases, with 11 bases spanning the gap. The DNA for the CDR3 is TGTGCCAGTAGTCCTCAACCTTCCACCGGGGAGCTGTTTTTT. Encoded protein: CASSPQPSTGELFF.

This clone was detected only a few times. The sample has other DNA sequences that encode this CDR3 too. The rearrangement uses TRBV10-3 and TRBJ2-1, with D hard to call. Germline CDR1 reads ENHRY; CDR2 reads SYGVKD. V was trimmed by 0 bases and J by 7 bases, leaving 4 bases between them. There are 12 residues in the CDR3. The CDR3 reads CAISESGNEQFF. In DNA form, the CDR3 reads TGTGCCATCAGTGAGTCAGGGAATGAGCAGTTCTTC.

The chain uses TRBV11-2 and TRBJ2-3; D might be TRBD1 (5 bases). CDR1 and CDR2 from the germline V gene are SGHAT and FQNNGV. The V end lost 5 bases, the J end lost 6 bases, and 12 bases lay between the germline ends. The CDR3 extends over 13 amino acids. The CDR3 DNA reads TGTGCCAGCAGCGATTCAGGGATGGATACGCAGTATTTT. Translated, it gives CASSDSGMDTQYF.